This T cell receptor (beta chain) was observed in a study of vaccination effects on CD4 cells after COVID-19. Across the whole study: The median interval between the second dose and post-vaccine sampling was 72 days.

Antigen-specific CD4+ T cell clonotypes were called by their expansion after viral peptide-pool culture in ViraFEST. The authors isolated CD4+ T cells after 9 to 10 days of culture. This person caught SARS-CoV-2 sometime from March to December 2020, and PCR testing confirmed the infection. Participants completed two doses of the BNT162b2 or mRNA-1273 vaccine. Germline CDR1 reads KGHDR; CDR2 reads SFDVKD. This CDR3 contains 17 residues. V shed 3 bases and J shed 3 bases, with 18 bases lying between them. Study-wide results and limits: New vaccine-induced clones dominated convalescents' post-vaccine spike-reactive clones.

About this clone itself: No antigen is known for it.

TCRdb's copy holds only in-frame clones and misses some; the assay was immunoSEQ multiplex PCR. The sample records 13,000 to 15,000 clones, about 73% being singletons. This chain joins TRBV24-1 and TRBJ2-3; D might be TRBD2 (6 bases). The source material was CD4+ T cells from PBMCs cultured with HCoV-NL63 spike peptides, sampled after COVID-19 vaccination. The sequence was obtained from a human donor who had a prior SARS-CoV-2 infection. CDR3: CATSDTRGPGGTDTQYF. The CDR3 DNA is TGTGCCACCAGTGATACCCGGGGCCCTGGAGGGACAGATACGCAGTATTTT.